This paragraph reports one TCR beta chain. What it binds is not known. These data come from a study of T-cell reconstitution after alpha-beta-depleted transplantation in children. Regarding the study as a whole: Newly produced T cells mostly provided counts and TCRbeta diversity after one year, as hyperexpanded clones declined.

Deletions cut 0 bases from V and 4 bases from J, with 9 bases between. The CDR3 consists of 14 residues. The V gene's germline CDR1 is LNHNV and CDR2 YYDKDF (reference sequence). Unique molecular identifiers featured in how the TCRbeta library was prepared. TCRdb fed the PCR reads into MiXCR, producing one record per CDR3 protein. The repertoire consists of about a million distinct CDR3 sequences, with about 31% occurring once and the leading ten covering over 25%. The chain recombines TRBV15 with TRBJ1-1; weak D call: TRBD1 (6 bases). The sample was PBMCs, mostly from graft donor cells, taken 360 days after TCRalphabeta/CD19-depleted stem cell transplant. The receptor's source is a boy under two years old who had a stem cell transplant for SCID, so the T cells may come from the graft donor. In DNA form, the CDR3 reads TGTGCCACCAGCAGAGACCGGGGGGCCACTGAAGCTTTCTTT. Protein product: CATSRDRGATEAFF.